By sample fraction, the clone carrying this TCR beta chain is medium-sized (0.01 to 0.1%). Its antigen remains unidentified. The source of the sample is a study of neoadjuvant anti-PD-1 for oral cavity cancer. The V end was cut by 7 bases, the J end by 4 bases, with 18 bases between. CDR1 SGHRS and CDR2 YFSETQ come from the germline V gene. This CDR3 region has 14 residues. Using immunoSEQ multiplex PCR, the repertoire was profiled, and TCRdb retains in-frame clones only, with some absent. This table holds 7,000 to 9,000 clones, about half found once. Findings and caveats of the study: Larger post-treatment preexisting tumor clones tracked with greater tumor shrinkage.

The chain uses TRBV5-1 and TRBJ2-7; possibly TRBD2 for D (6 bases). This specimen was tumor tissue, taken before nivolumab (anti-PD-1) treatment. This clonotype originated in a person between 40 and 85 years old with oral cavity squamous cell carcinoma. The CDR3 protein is CASGSGSGGYEQYF. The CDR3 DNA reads TGCGCCAGCGGGTCCGGGAGTGGGGGGTACGAGCAGTACTTC.